This paragraph covers one T cell receptor (beta chain) sequence. The antigen is undetermined. A multiplex PCR was run with 60 Vbeta primers and 13 Jbeta primers. Repertoires were generated with immunoSEQ multiplex PCR, while TCRdb's copy carries only in-frame clones and drops some. The sample includes approximately 110,000 clones, over 70% of them seen just once. These data originate in a study of cytomegalovirus exposure and HLA in healthy donors. The study, taken as a whole, reports: For most TCR sequences rarity was the rule, although some public TCRs occurred in many donors.

The specimen sequenced was PBMCs. This clonotype was obtained from a woman aged 40 to 50 in good health and CMV-seronegative.

CDR3 amino acids: CASSPRTQLQNTEAFF. In DNA form, the CDR3 reads TGTGCCAGCTCACCCCGGACACAGTTGCAGAACACTGAAGCTTTCTTT. The chain links TRBV18 to TRBJ1-1; D possibly corresponds to TRBD1 (5 bases). Germline loops: CDR1 KGHSH, CDR2 LQKENI. The CDR3 sequence is 16 residues long. Trimming pared 3 bases from V and 1 base from J, leaving 15 bases between. Drawing the rest from reference TRBV18 and TRBJ1-1, the complete variable domain is NAGVMQNPRHLVRRRGQEARLRCSPMKGHSHVYWYRQLPEEGLKFMVYLQKENIIDESGMPKERFSAEFPKEGPSILRIQQVVRGDSAAYFCASSPRTQLQNTEAFFGQGTRLTVV.